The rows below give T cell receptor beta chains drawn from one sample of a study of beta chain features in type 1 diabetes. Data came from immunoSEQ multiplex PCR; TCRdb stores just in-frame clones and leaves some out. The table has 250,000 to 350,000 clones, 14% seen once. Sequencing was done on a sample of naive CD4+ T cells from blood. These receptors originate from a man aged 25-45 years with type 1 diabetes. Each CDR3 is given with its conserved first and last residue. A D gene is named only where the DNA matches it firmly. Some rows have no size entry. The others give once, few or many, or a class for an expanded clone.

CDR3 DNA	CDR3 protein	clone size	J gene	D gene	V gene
TGTGCCAGCAGTTCGACGACAGGAGCATACGAGCAGTACTTC	CASSSTTGAYEQYF	NA	TRBJ2-7	NA	TRBV28
TGTGCCAGTAGTACCTCCTTAGGGGGCGGGGAGTACAATGAGCAGTTCTTC	CASSTSLGGGEYNEQFF	NA	TRBJ2-1	NA	TRBV19
TGTGCCAGCAGTGACAGGGGGGATACGCAGTATTTT	CASSDRGDTQYF	NA	TRBJ2-3	TRBD1	TRBV2
TGTGCCACCAGCAGCAATCCAGCGGGGCACAATGAGCAGTTCTTC	CATSSNPAGHNEQFF	few	TRBJ2-1	TRBD2	TRBV15
TGTGCCAGCAGCTTAGTTCTCTCTGGGGCCAACGTCCTGACTTTC	CASSLVLSGANVLTF	NA	TRBJ2-6	NA	TRBV7-8
TGCGCCAGCAGCGACGCGTGGGGCTACTACAATGAGCAGTTCTTC	CASSDAWGYYNEQFF	many	TRBJ2-1	NA	TRBV4-3
TGTGCCAGCAGCTGGCGGGATAGTCACGAGCAGTACTTC	CASSWRDSHEQYF	NA	TRBJ2-7	NA	TRBV7-9
TGTGCCAGCATACTAGCGGGAGGATCGACCGGGGAGCTGTTTTTT	CASILAGGSTGELFF	few	TRBJ2-2	TRBD2	TRBV7-9
TGCGCCAGCAGCTCGACCCAGGGGGCGAGGACTGAAGCTTTCTTT	CASSSTQGARTEAFF	NA	TRBJ1-1	TRBD1	TRBV5-1
TGCAGTGCTACAGGGAATTACGAGCAGTACTTC	CSATGNYEQYF	NA	TRBJ2-7	NA	TRBV20-1
TGCAGCGCTTCGGACAGGGGGTCGGGCGAGCAGTACTTC	CSASDRGSGEQYF	NA	TRBJ2-7	TRBD1	TRBV29-1
TGTGCCAGCAGCCAAGATCAGGGACAGAGAAGTTACGAGCAGTACTTC	CASSQDQGQRSYEQYF	NA	TRBJ2-7	TRBD1	TRBV4-2
TGTGCCAGCAGCCGCACTAGCGGGAGGGCCCTCACCGGGGAGCTGTTTTTT	CASSRTSGRALTGELFF	NA	TRBJ2-2	TRBD2	TRBV11-1
TGTGCCAGCAGCTTAGAGCGGTCGGAGACCCAGTACTTC	CASSLERSETQYF	NA	TRBJ2-5	NA	TRBV7-2
TGTGCCAGCAGTCACATAAATGGACTTAGCGTTCGCACCGGGGAGCTGTTTTTT	CASSHINGLSVRTGELFF	NA	TRBJ2-2	NA	TRBV2
TGTGCCTGGAGCCTAGGGGGATGGACTGAAGCTTTCTTT	CAWSLGGWTEAFF	few	TRBJ1-1	NA	TRBV30
TGCGCCAGCAGCCTGTTAGCGGGAGGGTCCGCGGAGCAGTACTTC	CASSLLAGGSAEQYF	few	TRBJ2-7	TRBD2	TRBV5-1
TGTGCCAGCAGCTTGACAGGGTCGACCGCTGAAGCTTTCTTT	CASSLTGSTAEAFF	few	TRBJ1-1	NA	TRBV5-4
TGTGCCAGCAGTCGTACGGGGGAGCAGTACTTC	CASSRTGEQYF	NA	TRBJ2-7	NA	TRBV6-6
TGTGCCTGGAGTGAGGGGGCGAACTACGAGCAGTACTTC	CAWSEGANYEQYF	NA	TRBJ2-7	TRBD1	TRBV30
TGTGCCAGCAGTGAGGACAGGGTGATTAACACTGAAGCTTTCTTT	CASSEDRVINTEAFF	NA	TRBJ1-1	TRBD1	TRBV28
TGTGCCAGCAGCCTAGAAGGGGCGGGGGGGAACACTGAAGCTTTCTTT	CASSLEGAGGNTEAFF	few	TRBJ1-1	NA	TRBV28
TGTGCCAGCAGCGTAGGTTCAGTGTCAATTCAAGAGACCCAGTACTTC	CASSVGSVSIQETQYF	NA	TRBJ2-5	NA	TRBV9
TGTGCCAGCTCACCACCATCAGGGGGCAATGGCTACACCTTC	CASSPPSGGNGYTF	NA	TRBJ1-2	TRBD1	TRBV18
TGTGCCAGCAGCTTAACTAGCGGGGCCGAGACCCAGTACTTC	CASSLTSGAETQYF	NA	TRBJ2-5	TRBD2	TRBV7-2
TGTGCCAGCAGCCCACGGGGACAGGGGTTCGACATTCAGTACTTC	CASSPRGQGFDIQYF	few	TRBJ2-4	TRBD1	TRBV9
TGTGCCAGCAGCCAATCGAGCTCCTACAATGAGCAGTTCTTC	CASSQSSSYNEQFF	few	TRBJ2-1	NA	TRBV14
TGTGCCAGCAGCCGGGCACTAGCGGGAGTGTCGTCGGAGACCCAGTACTTC	CASSRALAGVSSETQYF	NA	TRBJ2-5	TRBD2	TRBV5-4
TGCGCCAGCAGCCTACTCGGGGGTAACACTGAAGCTTTCTTT	CASSLLGGNTEAFF	few	TRBJ1-1	NA	TRBV5-1
TGTGCCAGCAGCCCCCAAAATAGGCTAGGGGGCAATGAGCAGTTCTTC	CASSPQNRLGGNEQFF	few	TRBJ2-1	NA	TRBV9
TGTGCCAGCTCACCAAGGGACAGGTCCTACGAGCAGTACTTC	CASSPRDRSYEQYF	few	TRBJ2-7	TRBD1	TRBV18
TGTGCCAGCAGCTTGGCGTCGGCTAGCGGGAAAGAGACCCAGTACTTC	CASSLASASGKETQYF	NA	TRBJ2-5	TRBD2	TRBV5-4
TGTGCCAGCAGTACTATCCTGAACACTGAAGCTTTCTTT	CASSTILNTEAFF	NA	TRBJ1-1	NA	TRBV6-6
TGTGCCAGCAGTTTGCAGGGGTCAGATACGCAGTATTTT	CASSLQGSDTQYF	NA	TRBJ2-3	NA	TRBV28
TGTGCCAGCAGTTCCCCGGGACTAGCGGGAGAGGGAGGGGAGACCCAGTACTTC	CASSSPGLAGEGGETQYF	few	TRBJ2-5	TRBD2	TRBV28
TGTGCCAGCACCAGAGGGGGATCAAACACCATATATTTT	CASTRGGSNTIYF	few	TRBJ1-3	NA	TRBV6-5
TGTGCCAGCAGGTCGTACACTGAAGCTTTCTTT	CASRSYTEAFF	NA	TRBJ1-1	NA	TRBV6-1
TGTGCCAGTAGTATAGTCGGACTCGTGAACACTGAAGCTTTCTTT	CASSIVGLVNTEAFF	few	TRBJ1-1	NA	TRBV19
TGTGCCAGCCAATTGACAGGAGGTTTGACTGAAGCTTTCTTT	CASQLTGGLTEAFF	NA	TRBJ1-1	NA	TRBV28
TGTGCCAGCAGCCAAGATATAAGGGGACAGGAGTACTACGAGCAGTACTTC	CASSQDIRGQEYYEQYF	NA	TRBJ2-7	TRBD1	TRBV4-2
TGTGCCAGCAGCTTACAAGCGGGAGGGGGGCAGTTCTTC	CASSLQAGGGQFF	NA	TRBJ2-1	TRBD2	TRBV7-9
TGCGCCAGCAGCTCCCTGAGTGGCGGTAATGAAAAACTGTTTTTT	CASSSLSGGNEKLFF	NA	TRBJ1-4	NA	TRBV5-1
TGTGCCAGCTCACCATTTCAGGGCGAGACCCAGTACTTC	CASSPFQGETQYF	few	TRBJ2-5	NA	TRBV18
TGCGCCAGCAGCCAAGGGGCCAAAGAGACCCAGTACTTC	CASSQGAKETQYF	NA	TRBJ2-5	NA	TRBV4-3
TGTGCCAGCAGCTTATACGGTTACGCGAACACCGGGGAGCTGTTTTTT	CASSLYGYANTGELFF	NA	TRBJ2-2	NA	TRBV7-2
TGTGCCAGCAGTGAAGAAATAGCGGGAAAGAACATTCAGTACTTC	CASSEEIAGKNIQYF	NA	TRBJ2-4	TRBD2	TRBV2
TGTGCCAGCAGCTCGACATGGGGAGCTGTGCAGTATTTT	CASSSTWGAVQYF	NA	TRBJ2-3	NA	TRBV5-6
TGTGCCTGGAACCGTCTAGGTTGGGATCAGCCCCAGCATTTT	CAWNRLGWDQPQHF	NA	TRBJ1-5	NA	TRBV30
TGTGCCAGTAGAGGCAGGTGGGTTTATCAGCCCCAGCATTTT	CASRGRWVYQPQHF	few	TRBJ1-5	NA	TRBV19